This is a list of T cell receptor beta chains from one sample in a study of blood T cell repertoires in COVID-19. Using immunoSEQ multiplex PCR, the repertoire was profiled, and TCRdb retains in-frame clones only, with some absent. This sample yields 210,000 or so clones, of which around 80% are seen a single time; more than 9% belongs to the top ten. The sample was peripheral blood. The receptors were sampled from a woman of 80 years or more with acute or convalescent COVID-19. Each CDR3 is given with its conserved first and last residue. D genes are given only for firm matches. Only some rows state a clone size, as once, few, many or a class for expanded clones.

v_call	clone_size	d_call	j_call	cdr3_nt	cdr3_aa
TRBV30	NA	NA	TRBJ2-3	TGTGCCTGGAGTGTTGGACAGAATACGCAGTATTTT	CAWSVGQNTQYF
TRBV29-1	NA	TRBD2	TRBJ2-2	TGCAGCGGACAAATCGCGGGAGCCGGGGAGCTGTTTTTT	CSGQIAGAGELFF
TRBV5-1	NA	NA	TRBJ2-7	TGCGCCAGCAGCTGGGACAACGAGCAGTACTTC	CASSWDNEQYF
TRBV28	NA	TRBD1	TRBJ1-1	TGTGCCAGCAGTTTGACTCAGGGGGCGGGAGCTTTCTTT	CASSLTQGAGAFF
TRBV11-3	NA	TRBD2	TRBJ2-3	TGTGCCAGCAGCCTCAGCGGGGGTTCAGATACGCAGTATTTT	CASSLSGGSDTQYF
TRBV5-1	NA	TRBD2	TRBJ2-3	TGCGCCAGCAGCTTTGAAGGCGGGAGAGATACGCAGTATTTT	CASSFEGGRDTQYF
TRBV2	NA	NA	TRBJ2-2	TGTGCCAGCAGTTGGACAGCCACCGGGGAGCTGTTTTTT	CASSWTATGELFF
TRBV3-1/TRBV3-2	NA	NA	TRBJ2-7	TGTGCCAGCAGCCAAGTACAGGGCGAGCAGTACTTC	CASSQVQGEQYF
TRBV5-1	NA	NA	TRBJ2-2	TGCGCCAGCAGCTTGACGGAAGTCGAGGTAACCGGGGAGCTGTTTTTT	CASSLTEVEVTGELFF
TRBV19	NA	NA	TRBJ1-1	TGTGCCAGTAGGCCGGGACACTCGAACACTGAAGCTTTCTTT	CASRPGHSNTEAFF
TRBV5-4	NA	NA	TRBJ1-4	TGTGCCAGCAGCCGGGTCGAGGCACCTGGGGAAAAACTGTTTTTT	CASSRVEAPGEKLFF
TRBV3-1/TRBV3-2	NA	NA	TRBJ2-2	TGTGCCAGCAGCCCCACCCCGGTGGCAGGGGAGGGCGGGGAGCTGTTTTTT	CASSPTPVAGEGGELFF
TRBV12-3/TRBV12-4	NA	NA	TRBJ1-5	TGTGCCAACTCCCTATCTAGCAATCAGCCCCAGCATTTT	CANSLSSNQPQHF
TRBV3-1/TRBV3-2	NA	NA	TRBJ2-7	TGTGCCAGCAGCCAAGCTCGGCAGGGGTTGGGCGAGCAGTACTTC	CASSQARQGLGEQYF
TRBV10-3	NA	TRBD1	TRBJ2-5	TGTGCCATCAGAGGGACAGGGCAGGGGGAGACCCAGTACTTC	CAIRGTGQGETQYF
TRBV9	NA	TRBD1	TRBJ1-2	TGTGCCAGCAGCGCCACAGGGGGCTATGGCTACACCTTC	CASSATGGYGYTF
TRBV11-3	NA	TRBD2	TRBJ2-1	TGTGCCAGCAGCTCCTTAGCGGGGGCGTCCTACAATGAGCAGTTCTTC	CASSSLAGASYNEQFF
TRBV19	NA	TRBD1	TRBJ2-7	TGTGCCAGTAGTCTAAGGACAGGGGTGGTAAGGGAGCAGTACTTC	CASSLRTGVVREQYF
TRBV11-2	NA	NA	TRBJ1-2	TGTGCCAGCAGCTTAGATCGGCGGGGGGGCCTAGACTATGGCTACACCTTC	CASSLDRRGGLDYGYTF
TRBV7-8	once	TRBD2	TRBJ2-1	TGTGCCAGCAGCTTAGGGACTAGCGCTTGGGAAGAGCAGTTCTTC	CASSLGTSAWEEQFF
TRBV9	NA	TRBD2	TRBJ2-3	TGTGCCAGCAGCGTAGAACCTAGCGGGGGAGTAGATACGCAGTATTTT	CASSVEPSGGVDTQYF
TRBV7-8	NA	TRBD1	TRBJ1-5	TGTGCCAGCTACTCGGACAGGGCGATAAGCAATCAGCCCCAGCATTTT	CASYSDRAISNQPQHF
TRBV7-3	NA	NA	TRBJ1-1	TGTGCCAGCAGGCGAGACTCAATCGGCGCTGAAGCTTTCTTT	CASRRDSIGAEAFF
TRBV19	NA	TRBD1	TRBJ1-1	TGTGCCAGTAGTCTCAAGGGGGCTGGCACTGAAGCTTTCTTT	CASSLKGAGTEAFF
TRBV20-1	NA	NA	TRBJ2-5	TGCAGTGCTAAGACTAGGGAGACCCAGTACTTC	CSAKTRETQYF
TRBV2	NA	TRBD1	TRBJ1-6	TGTGCCAGCAGTGGGACAGGGGGTAATTCACCCCTCCACTTT	CASSGTGGNSPLHF